A single T cell receptor (beta chain) is shown here with its context. Its binding antigen is unknown. The record has no base qualities; no much larger clone is one base away. Receptor amplification or capture employed the immunoSEQ multiplex PCR assay. Following the manufacturer's protocol, the hsTCRB Kit was used to amplify rearranged TCR beta chain sequences. Sequencing of TCRB libraries was carried out on an Illumina MiSeq. Concerning the study's data processing: The proprietary platform of the kit vendor was used for demultiplexing, trimming and gene mapping. As stored in TCRdb, this immuneACCESS dataset retains in-frame rearrangements with V and J assigned. A fraction of the clones does not appear; measured against another copy, unresolved V genes explain less than half of the discrepancy, and the remainder lacks a known reason. D and trimming were read from the DNA, whereas the V and J calls and clone size are those reported in that table. The sample has about 48,000 clones on record, under 85% of them singletons. Roughly 6.8% of the sample lies in the top ten.

For CDR1 and CDR2, the germline V gene (reference sequence) lists SEHNR and FQNEAQ. Including cysteine and phenylalanine, the CDR3 has 12 amino acids. The read is trimmed to its CDR3 DNA, 36 bases read in frame from base 1. Trimming removed 2 bases from V and 5 bases from J, leaving 7 bases between the germline ends. This sample is part of a study of a mutant IDH1 vaccine in newly diagnosed glioma (dated by TCRdb to about 2021). Background for the entire study: Vaccination started 4-6 weeks after radiotherapy alone, or was given together with temozolomide cycles in the groups whose treatment included chemotherapy. Peripheral blood samples were drawn at six visits, namely V03 (baseline), V05, V07, V10, V12 and V13. The week-35 safety follow-up took place at visit V12, and the week-47 end of study took place at visit V13. Longitudinal TCRB deep sequencing was done for 25 treated patients, wherever samples were available for exploratory analyses. Before enrollment, patients had received standard therapy of radiotherapy alone, temozolomide alone, or radiochemotherapy with temozolomide; most received the combination. Of the 32 patients who were treated, about 62% were male and roughly 38% were female, and the mean age was roughly 40 years.

Study-level results and caveats: Availability determined which PBMC samples were chosen for TCRB deep sequencing. The authors stated that sample limitations prevented analyses of patient blood samples from being reproduced. Pseudoprogression appeared unrelated to alterations in the top peripheral T cell clonotypes detected by TCRB sequencing. Immune responses induced by the vaccine were seen in approximately 92% of patients across multiple MHC alleles.

Sample time point, as interpreted from the label and publication: week 35, safety follow-up. Each vaccine dose was 300 ug of a 20-mer mutant IDH1 peptide in Montanide, given subcutaneously with topical imiquimod. Patients were given eight vaccinations, in weeks 1, 3, 5, 7, 11, 15, 19 and 23, which matched visits V03 through V10. Newly diagnosed WHO grade 3 or 4 IDH1-mutant astrocytomas showing loss of nuclear ATRX were present in the donors. The samples were drawn from NOA16, a multicentre, single-arm, open-label phase I trial in Germany that tested a mutant IDH1 peptide vaccine in humans for the first time. Genomic DNA for TCRB sequencing was isolated from EDTA blood with the DNeasy Blood and Tissue Kit.

The sequence derives from a middle-aged man with glioma. The material sequenced was PBMCs, taken from a glioma patient whose treatment included an IDH1 peptide vaccine. The V and J segments used are TRBV7-9 and TRBJ2-7; the D segment could be TRBD1, given 5 matching bases. Here the CDR3 is given as CASSLSGNEQYF. The sequence in DNA is TGTGCCAGCAGCTTATCAGGGAACGAGCAGTACTTC.